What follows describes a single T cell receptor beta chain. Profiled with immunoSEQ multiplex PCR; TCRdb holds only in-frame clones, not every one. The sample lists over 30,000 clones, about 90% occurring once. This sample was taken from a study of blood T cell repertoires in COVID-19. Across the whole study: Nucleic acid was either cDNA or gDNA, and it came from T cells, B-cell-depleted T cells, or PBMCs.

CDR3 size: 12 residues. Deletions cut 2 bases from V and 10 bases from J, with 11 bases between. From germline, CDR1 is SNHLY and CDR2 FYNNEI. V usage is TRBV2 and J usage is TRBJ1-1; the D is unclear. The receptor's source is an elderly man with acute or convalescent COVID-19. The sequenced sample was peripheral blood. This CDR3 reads CASSESGRLAFF. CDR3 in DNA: TGTGCCAGCAGTGAATCAGGCCGGCTAGCTTTCTTT.